The 32 T cell receptor beta chains reported below all come from one sample, sequenced in a study of blood T cell repertoires in COVID-19. Measured with immunoSEQ multiplex PCR; TCRdb has only the in-frame clones, and not every one. The repertoire consists of around 240,000 clones, with about 91% occurring once and the leading ten covering 1.2%. Sequenced material: PBMCs or T cells enriched from blood (not recorded which). The source of these receptors is a human donor in a cohort exposed to, infected with or recovered from COVID-19 (not recorded which). The donor label of this sample is uncertain.

This rearrangement joins TRBV5-4 to TRBJ2-3, with D possibly being TRBD2 (6 bases). V was trimmed by 3 bases and J by 3 bases, leaving 8 bases between them. The CDR3 has 13 amino acids. Looked up from germline, CDR1 is SGHNT and CDR2 is YYREEE (reference sequence). In DNA, the CDR3 is TGTGCCAGCAGCTCTGGGGGGACAGATACGCAGTATTTT. Translation gives CASSSGGTDTQYF.

The chain links TRBV19 to TRBJ1-6, with 9 bases matching TRBD1. The CDR3 consists of 15 residues. CDR1 is LNHDA and CDR2 is SQIVND in the germline V gene (reference sequence). V was clipped by 4 bases and J by 7 bases; unmatched bases: 5. The CDR3 is CASSTWTGENSPLHF. CDR3 DNA: TGTGCCAGTAGTACCTGGACAGGGGAGAATTCACCCCTCCACTTT. Drawing the rest from reference TRBV19 and TRBJ1-6, the complete variable domain is DGGITQSPKYLFRKEGQNVTLSCEQNLNHDAMYWYRQDPGQGLRLIYYSQIVNDFQKGDIAEGYSVSREKKESFPLTVTSAQKNPTAFYLCASSTWTGENSPLHFGNGTRLTVT.

The V call is TRBV10-3, the J call TRBJ1-1; D is possibly TRBD1 (5 bases). V lost 7 bases and J 11 bases, leaving 17 bases between the germline ends. This CDR3 comprises 12 residues. Germline values: CDR1 ENHRY, CDR2 SYGVKD. The CDR3 sequence is CAIKGREGRAFF. The CDR3 nucleotides read TGTGCCATCAAAGGAAGGGAGGGGAGGGCTTTCTTT.

This clone was detected once. V and J are TRBV7-8 and TRBJ2-7, with D possibly matching TRBD2 (6 bases). This CDR3 has 13 amino acids. Germline-derived CDR1 and CDR2 are SGHVS and FQNEAQ. The V end lost 6 bases, the J end lost 6 bases, and 15 bases lay between the germline ends. The CDR3 bases are TGTGCCAGCAGTAGGGGACTGGGGCCCGAGCAGTACTTC. Translated, it gives CASSRGLGPEQYF.

The chain uses TRBV5-4 and TRBJ2-1; TRBD1 is a possible D gene (5 bases). Per the germline V gene, CDR1 is SGHNT and CDR2 is YYREEE (reference sequence). This CDR3 is 14 amino acids long. V was cut by 1 base and J by 3 bases, with 8 bases left in between. The CDR3 nucleotides are TGTGCCAGCAGCTTGCCAGGGAACTACAATGAGCAGTTCTTC. Translated: CASSLPGNYNEQFF.

The V gene is TRBV30, the J gene TRBJ1-5; 7 nucleotides match TRBD1. V lost 2 bases, J lost 6 bases, and 7 bases stayed unmatched. The CDR3 loop spans 14 amino acids. Germline V lookup: CDR1 GTSNPN, CDR2 SVGIG (reference sequence). The CDR3 is CAWSQGGLAQPQHF. Written as DNA, the CDR3 is TGTGCCTGGAGTCAGGGGGGTCTAGCTCAGCCCCAGCATTTT. Supplemented by reference TRBV30 and TRBJ1-5, the full variable domain reads SQTIHQWPATLVQPVGSPLSLECTVEGTSNPNLYWYRQAAGRGLQLLFYSVGIGQISSEVPQNLSASRPQDRQFILSSKKLLLSDSGFYLCAWSQGGLAQPQHFGDGTRLSIL.

The V and J genes are TRBV19 and TRBJ1-1; TRBD1 aligns across 7 bases. This CDR3 comprises 15 residues. V trimming: 5 bases; J trimming: 1 base; junction bases outside the gene matches: 7. Germline V CDR1 and CDR2: LNHDA, SQIVND (reference sequence). CDR3 sequence (DNA): TGTGCCAGTAGTTCGGGACAGACCAGGAACACTGAAGCTTTCTTT. It translates to CASSSGQTRNTEAFF.

The sample holds one count of this clone. V usage is TRBV4-1 and J usage is TRBJ1-2; D may be TRBD1 (5 bases). Deletions cut 4 bases from V and 4 bases from J, with 13 bases between. The CDR3 has 14 amino acids. Germline V gene lookup returns CDR1 MGHRA and CDR2 YSYEKL. CDR3 sequence reads: CASSLGASVYGYTF. The CDR3 nucleotides are TGCGCCAGCAGCCTTGGGGCTAGTGTCTATGGCTACACCTTC.

The J gene is TRBJ1-4, the V gene TRBV3-1 (or the pseudogene TRBV3-2); TRBD1 matches 7 bases. The CDR3 contains 16 residues. The trim removed 4 bases at V and 10 bases at J, leaving 15 bases unmatched. Germline V gene data show CDR1 as LGHDT and CDR2 as YNNKEL (reference sequence). CDR3 DNA sequence: TGTGCCAGCAGCCGAGGCACAGGGGCAAGAGGCGGAAAACTGTTTTTT. Protein product: CASSRGTGARGGKLFF.

The rearrangement joins TRBV29-1 to TRBJ1-2; D might be TRBD1 (6 bases). V was cut by 3 bases and J by 4 bases, with 15 bases left in between. This CDR3 is 14 amino acids long. CDR1 and CDR2 from the germline V gene are SQVTM and ANQGSEA. This CDR3 reads CSVEGRGAGYGYTF. As DNA, the CDR3 is TGCAGCGTTGAGGGGCGGGGGGCAGGCTATGGCTACACCTTC.

V and J are TRBV6-2 or TRBV6-3 and TRBJ2-2; D perhaps matches TRBD1 (7 bases). V was shortened by 5 bases and J by 5 bases, with 12 bases between the two germline ends. The CDR3 has 14 residues. Per the germline V gene, CDR1 is MNHEY and CDR2 is SVGEGT. The CDR3 spells CASSDRAGTGELFF. The CDR3 DNA reads as TGTGCCAGCAGTGACAGGGCGGGAACCGGGGAGCTGTTTTTT.

The V call is TRBV12-3 or TRBV12-4, the J call TRBJ1-2, with no clear D. The V gene lost 3 bases and the J gene lost 6 bases, with 8 bases spanning the gap. The CDR3 is 12 amino acids. The CDR3 reads CASSFSLNGYTF. Here the CDR3 DNA reads TGTGCCAGCAGTTTTAGTCTTAATGGCTACACCTTC.

This chain joins TRBV9 and TRBJ2-3; D gene uncertain. The CDR3 is 16 residues long. Trimming took 7 bases from V and 0 from J, leaving 18 bases between them. Germline V gene sequence: CDR1 SGDLS, CDR2 YYNGEE. For the CDR3, the DNA is TGTGCCAGCTCGAACCTCGTTAAGCCAAGCACAGATACGCAGTATTTT. Its protein product is CASSNLVKPSTDTQYF.

This clone turned up a few times. The V gene is TRBV2, the J gene TRBJ1-4, with TRBD1 identical over 7 bases. Germline lookup yields CDR1 SNHLY and CDR2 FYNNEI. The CDR3 covers 16 residues. V lost 9 bases to trimming and J lost 6 bases; unmatched junction nucleotides: 16. In DNA, the CDR3 is TGTGCCAGACAGGGGAAGAAGCCAGGGGAGTATGAAAAACTGTTTTTT. This sequence encodes CARQGKKPGEYEKLFF. The whole variable domain, filled in from reference TRBV2 and TRBJ1-4, reads EPEVTQTPSHQVTQMGQEVILRCVPISNHLYFYWYRQILGQKVEFLVSFYNNEISEKSEIFDDQFSVERPDGSNFTLKIRSTKLEDSAMYFCARQGKKPGEYEKLFFGSGTQLSVL.

The V call is TRBV4-1, the J call TRBJ2-5; D gene uncertain. Looked up from germline, CDR1 is MGHRA and CDR2 is YSYEKL. This CDR3 region has 13 residues. V was pared by 1 base and J by 2 bases, with 5 bases between. The CDR3 region has the DNA TGCGCCAGCAGCCAAGGCCAGCAAGAGACCCAGTACTTC. Translated: CASSQGQQETQYF.

CDR3 loop: CASSLTGTQPQHF. DNA of the CDR3: TGTGCCAGCAGCTTGACAGGGACTCAGCCCCAGCATTTT. V gene TRBV7-9 combines with J gene TRBJ1-5, with 7 positions matching TRBD1. The V gene's germline CDR1 is SEHNR and CDR2 FQNEAQ (reference sequence). The CDR3 loop spans 13 amino acids. The ends lost 3 bases at V and 6 bases at J; junction bases unmatched: 2.

The chain combines TRBV12-3 or TRBV12-4 with TRBJ1-2; the D gene is possibly TRBD1 (6 bases). The CDR3 has 13 residues. V dropped 5 bases and J dropped 5 bases, with 12 bases sitting between them. The CDR3 is CASSPTGLYGYTF. CDR3 DNA sequence: TGTGCCAGCAGTCCCACAGGGTTATATGGCTACACCTTC.

Here the CDR3 reads CASSEGGSTGELFF. The CDR3 nucleotides are TGTGCCAGTAGTGAGGGGGGGTCCACCGGGGAGCTGTTTTTT. The V gene is TRBV19, the J gene TRBJ2-2, with D possibly TRBD2 on 7 matching bases. The CDR3 sequence is 14 residues long. The germline CDR1 and CDR2 sequences are LNHDA and SQIVND (reference sequence). The V end lost 5 bases, the J end lost 4 bases, and 11 bases lay between the germline ends.

V gene TRBV3-1 (or the pseudogene TRBV3-2) combines with J gene TRBJ1-6, with 8 bases identical to TRBD1. The CDR3 is made up of 14 amino acids. V was clipped by 5 bases and J by 8 bases; unmatched bases: 5. Germline CDR1 and CDR2: LGHDT and YNNKEL (reference sequence). CDR3 nucleotides: TGTGCCAGCAGCGCACAGGGGGGGGATTCACCCCTCCACTTT. Its protein is CASSAQGGDSPLHF.

This sequence joins TRBV2 and TRBJ2-7; 7 nucleotides align to TRBD2. V was pared by 8 bases and J by 2 bases, with 9 bases of the junction left unmatched. Germline V lookup: CDR1 SNHLY, CDR2 FYNNEI. This CDR3 comprises 14 residues. CDR3 region: CASGETGGTYEQYF. The CDR3 DNA reads as TGTGCCAGCGGGGAGACGGGAGGAACCTACGAGCAGTACTTC.

The chain is built from TRBV24-1 and TRBJ1-3; no firm D call. This CDR3 contains 15 residues. From germline, CDR1 is KGHDR and CDR2 SFDVKD. V was pared by 4 bases and J by 4 bases, with 13 bases between. CDR3 bases: TGTGCCACCAGTGACGGTGGAGCGGCCGGAAACACCATATATTTT. The encoded protein is CATSDGGAAGNTIYF.

This clone was seen once. In nucleotides, the CDR3 is TGCGCCAGCACTCCAGGACAGATTGCTTACACAGATACGCAGTATTTT. Amino acid sequence: CASTPGQIAYTDTQYF. The rearrangement uses TRBV4-1 and TRBJ2-3, with D possibly matching TRBD1 (6 bases). Germline V CDR1 and CDR2: MGHRA, YSYEKL. CDR3 length: 16 residues. The V gene lost 7 bases and the J gene lost 2 bases, with 19 bases spanning the gap.

This chain uses TRBV5-8 with TRBJ1-2; D may be TRBD1 (5 bases). Germline CDR1 and CDR2: SGHTS and YDEGEE. Trimming pared 5 bases from V and 4 bases from J, leaving 27 bases between. This CDR3 has 18 amino acids. CDR3 in DNA: TGTGCCAGCAGTACTAACCCCACCTCCGGGACTACGATCTATGGCTACACCTTC. As protein: CASSTNPTSGTTIYGYTF.

The V gene is TRBV12-3 or TRBV12-4, the J gene TRBJ2-7; 7 positions agree with TRBD1. CDR3 length: 13 amino acids. V was pared by 3 bases and J by 2 bases, with 1 base of the junction left unmatched. CDR3 nucleotides: TGTGCCAGCAGTTTGGGACAGACCTACGAGCAGTACTTC. Protein product: CASSLGQTYEQYF.

This chain joins TRBV19 and TRBJ2-3; TRBD1 is a possible D gene (6 bases). Trimming took 1 base from V and 6 from J, leaving 14 bases between them. The length of the CDR3 is 15 residues. Germline V gene data show CDR1 as LNHDA and CDR2 as SQIVND (reference sequence). Written as DNA, the CDR3 is TGTGCCAGTAGTATAGGGGACATGGTGCAGGATACGCAGTATTTT. It encodes CASSIGDMVQDTQYF.

The J gene is TRBJ2-7, the V gene TRBV6-5; 8 nucleotides agree with TRBD2. Germline V lookup: CDR1 MNHEY, CDR2 SVGAGI. This CDR3 is built from 15 residues. V shed 7 bases, J shed 2 bases, and the junction held 10 bases outside the gene matches. The CDR3 DNA sequence: TGTGCCAGCATCCAACCGGGGGGGCGAGCCTACGAGCAGTACTTC. Encoded protein: CASIQPGGRAYEQYF.

The rearrangement links TRBV28 to TRBJ1-2; 9 bases match TRBD1. With V trimmed by 5 bases and J by 4 bases, 8 bases remained unmatched. The CDR3 is 15 residues long. CDR1 is MDHEN and CDR2 is SYDVKM in the germline V gene. The CDR3 here is CASSRRTGAPYGYTF. The DNA of the CDR3 is TGTGCCAGCAGTAGGAGGACAGGGGCTCCCTATGGCTACACCTTC.

The chain links TRBV13 to TRBJ2-7; 8 bases are shared with TRBD1. CDR3 length equals 16 residues. J gave up 3 bases and V 4 bases, and 11 bases lay outside the gene matches. CDR1 is PRHDT, CDR2 FYEKMQ, per germline (reference sequence). The CDR3: CASSSPLGQDFYEQYF. CDR3 DNA sequence: TGTGCCAGCAGCTCCCCTCTGGGACAGGACTTCTACGAGCAGTACTTC.

V gene TRBV24-1 combines with J gene TRBJ1-4; tentative D call: TRBD1 (5 bases). Germline CDR1 is KGHDR and CDR2 is SFDVKD. Trimming shortened V by 0 bases and J by 5 bases, and 9 bases separated the two germline ends. CDR3 length: 15 amino acids. CDR3 loop: CATSDLWGQNEKLFF. DNA for the CDR3: TGTGCCACCAGTGATTTGTGGGGCCAGAATGAAAAACTGTTTTTT.

This clone was detected only once. The chain employs TRBV19 and TRBJ1-2, with a possible D match to TRBD1 (6 bases). The germline V gene encodes CDR1 LNHDA and CDR2 SQIVND (reference sequence). V gave up 3 bases and J gave up 6 bases, with 14 bases separating them. The CDR3 loop spans 14 amino acids. In DNA form, the CDR3 reads TGTGCCAGTAGTATCTCGACAGGTGCGGATGGCTACACCTTC. Encoded protein: CASSISTGADGYTF.

The chain joins TRBV30 to TRBJ2-7, with a tentative D call TRBD1 (6 bases). Trimming cost V 1 base and J 4 bases, with 8 bases left between them. Germline values: CDR1 GTSNPN, CDR2 SVGIG (reference sequence). The CDR3 spans 12 residues. CDR3 sequence: CAWSATGYEQYF. The CDR3 DNA reads as TGTGCCTGGAGTGCCACAGGGTACGAGCAGTACTTC.

As for this clone: In the same sample, other DNA sequences code for this CDR3. The V and J genes are TRBV7-2 and TRBJ2-3; no reliable D call. The V gene's germline CDR1 is SGHTA and CDR2 FQGNSA. There are 12 residues in the CDR3. V gave up 5 bases and J gave up 3 bases, with 6 bases separating them. The CDR3 sequence is CASSPYTDTQYF. The CDR3 coding sequence is TGTGCCAGCAGCCCCTATACAGATACGCAGTATTTT.